What follows are 22 T cell receptor beta chains derived from one specimen sequenced in a study of Tregs in tolerant kidney transplant recipients. TCRdb's table, derived via immunoSEQ multiplex PCR, lists solely in-frame clones and lacks some. There are around 78,000 clones in the sample; around 90% occur only once, and approximately 0.3% lies in the top ten. This specimen consisted of Tregs from blood, obtained before the transplant. These receptors originate from a human donor who received a combined kidney and bone marrow transplant.

The J gene is TRBJ1-5, the V gene TRBV9; the match to TRBD1 covers 7 bases. Germline V gene sequence: CDR1 SGDLS, CDR2 YYNGEE. The CDR3 is made up of 14 amino acids. V gave up 0 bases and J gave up 4 bases; unmatched junction bases: 1. CDR3: CASSVAGGNQPQHF. Here the CDR3 DNA reads TGTGCCAGCAGCGTAGCAGGGGGGAATCAGCCCCAGCATTTT.

This rearrangement joins TRBV18 to TRBJ2-7, with 7 bases that match TRBD1. Germline CDR1 KGHSH, CDR2 LQKENI. V shed 0 bases and J 4 bases; nucleotides not matched to a gene: 6. This CDR3 spans 15 amino acids. CDR3 coding DNA: TGTGCCAGCTCACCACCCGGGACAGCCACGTACGAGCAGTACTTC. It codes for CASSPPGTATYEQYF.

This chain uses TRBV4-3 with TRBJ1-6; 7 bases align to TRBD1. Trimming cost V 0 bases and J 2 bases; bases outside gene matches: 1. The CDR3 is 16 residues long. CDR1 is LGHNA and CDR2 is YSLEER in the germline V gene. The CDR3 DNA follows: TGCGCCAGCAGCCAAGAACAGGGGCCCTATAATTCACCCCTCCACTTT. Translating it yields CASSQEQGPYNSPLHF.

The chain recombines TRBV4-1 with TRBJ2-5; D ambiguous. V was cut by 0 bases and J by 3 bases, with 11 bases left in between. Germline V gene data show CDR1 as MGHRA and CDR2 as YSYEKL. The CDR3 has 15 residues. DNA for the CDR3: TGCGCCAGCAGCCAAGATCGAGTGAGAGAAGAGACCCAGTACTTC. It translates to CASSQDRVREETQYF.

V gene TRBV5-1 combines with J gene TRBJ1-1; D perhaps matches TRBD1 (5 bases). This CDR3 has 15 amino acids. Trimming removed 2 bases from V and 1 base from J, with 12 bases in between. In germline, CDR1 is SGHRS, CDR2 YFSETQ. The DNA for the CDR3 is TGCGCCAGCAGCTTAGGAGACGACAGGAACACTGAAGCTTTCTTT. Encoded protein: CASSLGDDRNTEAFF.

This chain uses TRBV6-6 with TRBJ1-1, with D maybe TRBD1 (5 bases). The CDR3 covers 14 residues. Trimming cost V 6 bases and J 6 bases, with 17 bases left between them. Per germline, CDR1 MNHNY and CDR2 SVGAGI (reference sequence). This chain's CDR3 is CASSLNRIHAEAFF. CDR3 nucleotides: TGTGCCAGCAGCCTGAACAGGATTCACGCTGAAGCTTTCTTT.

The chain uses TRBV29-1 and TRBJ1-4; 10 nucleotides align to TRBD1. V was pared by 7 bases and J by 4 bases, with 3 bases of the junction left unmatched. This CDR3 is 13 amino acids long. Germline V gives CDR1 SQVTM, CDR2 ANQGSEA. The CDR3 spells CSARTGGNEKLFF. The CDR3 DNA is TGCAGCGCTAGGACAGGGGGTAATGAAAAACTGTTTTTT.

The chain uses TRBV9 and TRBJ2-2; D is possibly TRBD1 (5 bases). The germline gives CDR1 SGDLS, CDR2 YYNGEE. V dropped 4 bases and J dropped 5 bases, with 9 bases sitting between them. CDR3 length: 13 amino acids. CDR3 residues: CASSLTETGELFF. The CDR3 bases are TGTGCCAGCAGCTTGACAGAAACCGGGGAGCTGTTTTTT.

This clone was counted a single time. V usage is TRBV6-5 and J usage is TRBJ2-7; the D is unclear. This CDR3 spans 14 amino acids. Germline CDR1 reads MNHEY; CDR2 reads SVGAGI. Trimming removed 6 bases from V and 0 bases from J, with 12 bases in between. This chain's CDR3 is CASSSKGTSYEQYF. The DNA of the CDR3 is TGTGCCAGCAGCTCGAAGGGAACCTCCTACGAGCAGTACTTC.

Details on this clone: The same CDR3 is also encoded by other DNA sequences in this sample. CDR3 sequence: CASSLVPLAGAYNEQFF. The CDR3, as DNA: TGTGCCAGCAGCTTAGTTCCCCTAGCGGGAGCCTACAATGAGCAGTTCTTC. The chain has TRBV7-6 and TRBJ2-1, with 10 positions matching TRBD2. Germline V gene data show CDR1 as SGHVS and CDR2 as FNYEAQ. This CDR3 has 17 amino acids. With 1 base clipped from V and 2 bases from J, the junction kept 5 bases outside the gene matches.

The chain recombines TRBV6-1 with TRBJ1-3, with TRBD1 matching 7 bases. Trimming removed 6 bases from V and 3 bases from J; junction bases left unmatched: 8. From germline, CDR1 is MNHNS and CDR2 SASEGT. The CDR3 extends over 15 amino acids. The CDR3 sequence is CASSRDSPDGNTIYF. CDR3 bases: TGTGCCAGCAGCCGGGACAGCCCTGATGGAAACACCATATATTTT.

This chain uses TRBV28 with TRBJ2-7, with D hard to call. Trimming left V 4 bases short and J 7 bases short, with 17 bases between. The CDR3 is 14 amino acids. Per the germline V gene, CDR1 is MDHEN and CDR2 is SYDVKM. CDR3 protein: CASSSGSLLGEQYF. The CDR3 nucleotides are TGTGCCAGCAGTTCCGGTTCTCTCCTCGGAGAGCAGTACTTC.

The V call is TRBV7-2, the J call TRBJ2-1; D call uncertain. Deletions cut 3 bases from V and 10 bases from J, with 13 bases between. In germline, CDR1 is SGHTA, CDR2 FQGNSA. This CDR3 comprises 13 residues. Here the CDR3 reads CASSLRSGREQFF. The CDR3, as DNA: TGTGCCAGCAGCTTGCGTTCGGGCCGAGAGCAGTTCTTC.

The rearrangement joins TRBV11-2 to TRBJ2-1, with 9 bases that match TRBD2. Germline V lookup: CDR1 SGHAT, CDR2 FQNNGV. Trimming at V came to 8 bases and at J to 7 bases, leaving 12 bases not matched to a gene. This CDR3 spans 15 amino acids. The CDR3, as DNA: TGTGCCAGCCGCACCCCCGGGACTAGCTTGAATGAGCAGTTCTTC. It specifies CASRTPGTSLNEQFF.

This chain joins TRBV4-1 and TRBJ2-3; TRBD2 matches at 13 bases. Germline loops: CDR1 MGHRA, CDR2 YSYEKL. This CDR3 is 17 amino acids long. The V segment lost 6 bases and the J segment 4 bases; nucleotides outside the gene matches: 10. The CDR3 spells CASSPGTSGIGADTQYF. The CDR3 DNA reads as TGCGCCAGCAGTCCAGGGACTAGCGGGATAGGGGCAGATACGCAGTATTTT.

This chain joins TRBV5-1 and TRBJ2-3; the match to TRBD2 covers 12 bases. The CDR3 sequence is 16 residues long. Per the germline V gene, CDR1 is SGHRS and CDR2 is YFSETQ. V shed 3 bases and J 3 bases; nucleotides not matched to a gene: 5. The CDR3 here is CASSSTGTSGTDTQYF. CDR3 nucleotide sequence: TGCGCCAGCAGCTCAACCGGGACTAGCGGGACAGATACGCAGTATTTT.

The chain employs TRBV19 and TRBJ1-4, with a weak D call TRBD1 (6 bases). The CDR3 has 15 amino acids. The germline V and J ends were trimmed by 6 bases and 3 bases, with 14 bases remaining between them. CDR1 LNHDA and CDR2 SQIVND come from the germline V gene (reference sequence). Here the CDR3 DNA reads TGTGCCAGTAGCCCCAACAGGGCTGCTAATGAAAAACTGTTTTTT. Its protein product is CASSPNRAANEKLFF.

The rearrangement links TRBV30 to TRBJ2-2; 7 bases line up with TRBD1. V lost 5 bases and J lost 5; bases outside the gene matches: 20. The CDR3 contains 18 residues. Germline V gene data show CDR1 as GTSNPN and CDR2 as SVGIG (reference sequence). This CDR3 is CAWSISLLKGARTGELFF. The CDR3 coding sequence is TGTGCCTGGTCCATATCGCTCCTTAAGGGGGCACGTACCGGGGAGCTGTTTTTT. The whole variable domain, remainder taken from reference TRBV30 and TRBJ2-2, is SQTIHQWPATLVQPVGSPLSLECTVEGTSNPNLYWYRQAAGRGLQLLFYSVGIGQISSEVPQNLSASRPQDRQFILSSKKLLLSDSGFYLCAWSISLLKGARTGELFFGEGSRLTVL.

V is TRBV6-5 and J is TRBJ2-2; D is uncertain. From germline, CDR1 is MNHEY and CDR2 SVGAGI. The CDR3 length is 14 residues. The ends were cut back, 4 bases at V and 3 bases at J, with 9 bases in the middle. The CDR3 here is CASSWRTYTGELFF. Written as DNA, the CDR3 is TGTGCCAGCAGTTGGAGAACCTACACCGGGGAGCTGTTTTTT.

The sample holds a few counts of this clone. The rearrangement links TRBV10-2 to TRBJ2-3, with 8 bases fitting TRBD2. The V and J ends lost 6 bases and 5 bases, in that order; junction bases with no gene match: 19. The germline gives CDR1 WSHSY, CDR2 SAAADI. This CDR3 comprises 18 residues. CDR3 loop: CASSSEGDASGSVDTQYF. As DNA, the CDR3 is TGCGCCAGCAGCAGTGAGGGGGACGCTAGCGGGTCGGTAGATACGCAGTATTTT.

The chain uses TRBV4-2 and TRBJ1-2; possible D gene TRBD1, 5 bases. The CDR3 is 14 residues long. Germline V gene lookup returns CDR1 LGHNA and CDR2 YNFKEQ. The V gene lost 4 bases and the J gene lost 5 bases, with 14 bases spanning the gap. CDR3 amino acids: CASSPRQSGYGYTF. Written as DNA, the CDR3 is TGTGCCAGCAGCCCGCGACAGTCCGGTTATGGCTACACCTTC.

This sequence joins TRBV7-9 and TRBJ1-1; D unclear. V shed 5 bases and J shed 4 bases, with 11 bases lying between them. The CDR3 is 13 amino acids. Germline V CDR1 and CDR2: SEHNR, FQNEAQ (reference sequence). The CDR3 here is CASSARLGTEAFF. The CDR3 nucleotides read TGTGCCAGCAGCGCCCGGCTGGGCACTGAAGCTTTCTTT.